This TCR beta chain was identified in a study of cytomegalovirus exposure and HLA in healthy donors. The study's findings and limits: Sequencing depth across donors, presence/absence analyses assumed, was roughly uniform. Despite most TCR sequences being rare, some public TCRs occurred in many donors. Researchers counted roughly 160 TCR beta chains as cytomegalovirus-associated.

The CDR3 loop spans 15 amino acids. Per the germline V gene, CDR1 is LNHNV and CDR2 is YYDKDF (reference sequence). V lost 5 bases to trimming and J lost 7 bases; unmatched junction nucleotides: 9. Donors showed nominal health when sampled, although they likely had unrecorded immune exposures. Worth noting for this clone: The antigen remains undetermined.

PCR primers comprised 60 Vbeta and 13 Jbeta primers. Generated by immunoSEQ multiplex PCR, the TCRdb table keeps only in-frame clones and is missing some. The sample consists of some 110,000 clones, approximately 77% of them appearing once. This chain uses TRBV15 with TRBJ1-4; 8 bases are shared with TRBD1. Sequences were obtained from PBMCs. The clonotype was recovered from a man aged 50-60 years in good health and CMV-seropositive. The CDR3 DNA reads as TGTGCCACCAGCCCCTCGACAGGGGAGAGTGAAAAACTGTTTTTT. Amino acid sequence: CATSPSTGESEKLFF. Combining the CDR3 with reference TRBV15 and TRBJ1-4 gives the whole variable domain DAMVIQNPRYQVTQFGKPVTLSCSQTLNHNVMYWYQQKSSQAPKLLFHYYDKDFNNEADTPDNFQSRRPNTSFCFLDIRSPGLGDTAMYLCATSPSTGESEKLFFGSGTQLSVL.